This T cell receptor beta chain was captured in a study of CD8 T cells in Susac syndrome. The RNA input was about 0.5 to 1 ug, and it was reverse transcribed with random hexamers. TCRdb itself ran the immunoSEQ multiplex PCR reads through MiXCR, one entry per CDR3 protein. The sample yields around 220,000 distinct CDR3 sequences, 92% seen once. Germline V CDR1 and CDR2: SGDLS, YYNGEE. The CDR3 runs 14 residues. Trimming cost V 0 bases and J 5 bases, with 11 bases left between them. The chain couples TRBV9 to TRBJ2-5; D is ambiguous. The sequence was collected from a human donor with multiple sclerosis. The specimen was CD8+ T cells from PBMCs. The CDR3 sequence: CASSVEAAGETQYF. CDR3 coding DNA: TGTGCCAGCAGCGTAGAGGCAGCCGGCGAGACCCAGTACTTC. Combining the CDR3 with reference TRBV9 and TRBJ2-5 gives the whole variable domain DSGVTQTPKHLITATGQRVTLRCSPRSGDLSVYWYQQSLDQGLQFLIQYYNGEERAKGNILERFSAQQFPDLHSELNLSSLELGDSALYFCASSVEAAGETQYFGPGTRLLVL.